This entry lists 32 T cell receptor beta chains sequenced from one sample in a study of blood T cell repertoires in COVID-19. TCRdb keeps only in-frame clones here, not all; method: immunoSEQ multiplex PCR. The repertoire holds under 200,000 clones, approximately 87% seen once, with nearly 4.5% in the top ten. The sample consisted of PBMCs or T cells enriched from blood (not recorded which). Every receptor here comes from a woman in her 50s who had recovered from COVID-19.

J is TRBJ1-1 and V is TRBV29-1; D perhaps matches TRBD1 (6 bases). The V end was cut by 5 bases, the J end by 2 bases, with 12 bases between. This CDR3 is built from 13 residues. The germline V gene encodes CDR1 SQVTM and CDR2 ANQGSEA. CDR3 bases: TGCAGCGTTTTTGGACAGCGAAACACTGAAGCTTTCTTT. It translates to CSVFGQRNTEAFF.

This clone has a handful of counts. The same CDR3 can be traced to other DNA sequences in this sample. The CDR3 protein is CASSPSFEKLFF. In DNA, the CDR3 is TGTGCCAGCAGCCCTAGTTTTGAAAAACTGTTTTTT. V and J are TRBV9 and TRBJ1-4; D call uncertain. Trimming pared 4 bases from V and 7 bases from J, leaving 8 bases between. CDR1 and CDR2 from the germline V gene are SGDLS and YYNGEE. This CDR3 contains 12 residues.

V and J are TRBV2 and TRBJ2-1; possible D gene TRBD2, 5 bases. The germline CDR1 and CDR2 sequences are SNHLY and FYNNEI. This CDR3 has 13 amino acids. Trimming removed 4 bases from V and 4 bases from J, with 8 bases in between. The CDR3 loop is CASSGTSYNEQFF. CDR3 sequence (DNA): TGTGCCAGCAGTGGTACTAGTTACAATGAGCAGTTCTTC.

The rearrangement joins TRBV2 to TRBJ2-3; 11 bases map to TRBD2. J was trimmed by 2 bases and V by 8 bases; bases with no gene match: 9. This CDR3 is 16 amino acids long. Per the germline V gene, CDR1 is SNHLY and CDR2 is FYNNEI. CDR3 in amino acids: CASGDLSGGATDTQYF. For the CDR3, the DNA is TGTGCCAGCGGAGACCTTAGCGGGGGGGCCACAGATACGCAGTATTTT.

This rearrangement joins TRBV27 to TRBJ1-4; tentatively, D is TRBD1 (6 bases). Germline CDR1 and CDR2: MNHEY and SMNVEV (reference sequence). The V end was cut by 5 bases, the J end by 8 bases, with 15 bases between. CDR3 length: 14 amino acids. This chain's CDR3 is CASSVQGSGEKLFF. The CDR3 nucleotides read TGTGCCAGCAGTGTTCAGGGGTCGGGAGAAAAACTGTTTTTT.

Note on this clone: At one end the junction does not follow the germline gene, possibly because of a read error. V usage is TRBV7-2 and J usage is TRBJ2-5, with D uncertain. From germline, CDR1 is SGHTA and CDR2 FQGNSA. This CDR3 has 14 residues. The CDR3 sequence: CASTLGPGQETQYF. The DNA of the CDR3 is TGTGCCAGCACCTTAGGGCCGGGCCAAGAGACCCAGTACTTC.

CDR3 nucleotide sequence: TGCGCCAGCCGGACAGGGAATGGGGGGGAGACCCAGTACTTC. This gives the protein CASRTGNGGETQYF. The gene calls are TRBV5-1 and TRBJ2-5, with 8 bases that match TRBD1. V was pared by 7 bases and J by 5 bases, with 10 bases of the junction left unmatched. The CDR3 extends over 14 amino acids. Germline lookup yields CDR1 SGHRS and CDR2 YFSETQ.

This clone was counted between two and nine times. The chain has TRBV19 and TRBJ2-1, with TRBD2 as a possible D gene (5 bases). V gave up 5 bases and J gave up 9 bases, with 20 bases separating them. The CDR3 spans 15 residues. Germline V gives CDR1 LNHDA, CDR2 SQIVND (reference sequence). The CDR3 reads CASSQAGRDHAEQFF. In DNA form, the CDR3 reads TGTGCCAGTAGTCAGGCGGGTCGGGATCACGCTGAGCAGTTCTTC.

The V and J genes are TRBV29-1 and TRBJ1-2, with unresolved D. V lost 7 bases, J lost 6 bases, and 18 bases lay in between. Germline CDR1 reads SQVTM; CDR2 reads ANQGSEA. The CDR3 sequence is 13 residues long. CDR3 protein: CSAKMGGSNGYTF. CDR3 DNA: TGCAGCGCCAAAATGGGCGGGTCGAATGGCTACACCTTC.

This chain uses TRBV7-2 with TRBJ1-2; 8 nucleotides match TRBD1. CDR1 and CDR2 from the germline V gene are SGHTA and FQGNSA. The CDR3 spans 17 residues. Trimming removed 5 bases from V and 4 bases from J; junction bases left unmatched: 15. CDR3 amino acids: CASSPGAAQGGAYGYTF. DNA for the CDR3: TGTGCCAGCAGCCCGGGGGCCGCACAGGGGGGGGCCTATGGCTACACCTTC.

The rearrangement links TRBV7-9 to TRBJ2-5; 7 bases map to TRBD1. CDR3 length equals 19 residues. The V gene end was trimmed by 1 base and the J gene end by 2 bases; junction bases not matched to a gene: 16. The V gene's germline CDR1 is SEHNR and CDR2 FQNEAQ (reference sequence). In nucleotides, the CDR3 is TGTGCCAGCAGCTTAGTTACTGAAACAGGGACAGAAAGACAAGAGACCCAGTACTTC. It encodes CASSLVTETGTERQETQYF.

This sequence joins TRBV5-1 and TRBJ1-6; 7 bases fit TRBD1. This CDR3 has 15 residues. CDR1 and CDR2 from the germline V gene are SGHRS and YFSETQ. The V gene end was trimmed by 4 bases and the J gene end by 9 bases; junction bases not matched to a gene: 10. CDR3 protein: CASSTGDREVSPLHF. The CDR3 bases are TGCGCCAGCAGCACCGGGGACAGAGAAGTTTCACCCCTCCACTTT. The complete variable domain, with remaining parts taken from reference TRBV5-1 and TRBJ1-6, reads KAGVTQTPRYLIKTRGQQVTLSCSPISGHRSVSWYQQTPGQGLQFLFEYFSETQRNKGNFPGRFSGRQFSNSRSEMNVSTLELGDSALYLCASSTGDREVSPLHFGNGTRLTVT.

The chain carries TRBV19 and TRBJ1-4; 8 positions match TRBD1. Germline assignment: CDR1 LNHDA and CDR2 SQIVND (reference sequence). The CDR3 extends over 15 amino acids. Unmatched junction bases numbered 11, after V lost 6 bases and J lost 8 bases. The DNA for the CDR3 is TGTGCCAGTAGAACCCCGGGACAGGAGTCCGAAAAACTGTTTTTT. The encoded protein is CASRTPGQESEKLFF.

In DNA form, the CDR3 reads TGTGCCAGCAGCCAGTACGGGACAGGGGGCTCACCCCTCCACTTT. It is translated as CASSQYGTGGSPLHF. This sequence joins TRBV14 and TRBJ1-6; 12 positions match TRBD1. The CDR3 has 15 residues. The germline V gene encodes CDR1 SGHDN and CDR2 FVKESK. V was pared by 3 bases and J by 10 bases, with 4 bases of the junction left unmatched.

The chain carries TRBV18 and TRBJ1-5; D unclear. The V gene lost 2 bases and the J gene lost 1 base, with 12 bases spanning the gap. Germline CDR1 KGHSH, CDR2 LQKENI. The CDR3 length is 16 residues. CDR3 sequence (DNA): TGTGCCAGCTCACCAGGTGGCCCGTCAAGCAATCAGCCCCAGCATTTT. Protein sequence: CASSPGGPSSNQPQHF.

This sequence joins TRBV19 and TRBJ1-2; perhaps TRBD1 as D (5 bases). CDR1 and CDR2 from the germline V gene are LNHDA and SQIVND (reference sequence). V lost 10 bases and J lost 8, with 17 bases in between. This CDR3 comprises 12 residues. The CDR3 reads CATGTGVEGYTF. The CDR3 DNA reads TGTGCCACAGGGACGGGGGTGGAGGGCTACACCTTC.

This clone was counted a few times. In DNA form, the CDR3 reads TGTGCCAGTAGTAATCAACAGGGATTATATGTGAACACTGAAGCTTTCTTT. Its protein product is CASSNQQGLYVNTEAFF. The chain has TRBV19 and TRBJ1-1; D is perhaps TRBD1 (6 bases). V lost 4 bases, J lost 0 bases, and 18 bases lay in between. Germline CDR1 is LNHDA and CDR2 is SQIVND (reference sequence). This CDR3 spans 17 amino acids.

This clone showed up just a few times. The chain combines TRBV6-5 with TRBJ1-6; no definite D call. CDR3 length: 14 residues. The germline V and J ends were trimmed by 10 bases and 0 bases, with 10 bases remaining between them. CDR1 and CDR2 from the germline V gene are MNHEY and SVGAGI. CDR3 nucleotides: TGTGCCACCACGTCTATCTCCTATAATTCACCCCTCCACTTT. Its protein product is CATTSISYNSPLHF.

The rearrangement uses TRBV5-1 and TRBJ2-4, with 8 nucleotides matching TRBD1. The germline CDR1 and CDR2 sequences are SGHRS and YFSETQ. J lost 4 bases, V lost 0 bases, and 9 bases had no gene match. The CDR3 spans 17 residues. CDR3 DNA sequence: TGCGCCAGCAGCTTGGAAGTCGGACAGGGCCCTAAAAACATTCAGTACTTC. It encodes CASSLEVGQGPKNIQYF.

The gene calls are TRBV10-3 and TRBJ1-2; D is undetermined. This CDR3 is 13 amino acids long. Germline CDR1 and CDR2: ENHRY and SYGVKD. Trimming pared 2 bases from V and 2 bases from J, leaving 6 bases between. This CDR3 is CAISEAENYGYTF. In nucleotides, the CDR3 is TGTGCCATCAGTGAGGCGGAGAACTATGGCTACACCTTC.

The chain has TRBV5-1 and TRBJ2-5, with a weak D call TRBD1 (6 bases). Germline V gene sequence: CDR1 SGHRS, CDR2 YFSETQ. This CDR3 has 16 residues. V gave up 5 bases and J gave up 4 bases, with 21 bases separating them. The chain's CDR3 is CASRLLAGTQRETQYF. The CDR3 nucleotides are TGCGCCAGCAGACTCCTAGCCGGGACACAGAGAGAGACCCAGTACTTC.

The genes are TRBV5-6 and TRBJ2-2; TRBD1 might be the D (6 bases). Germline V CDR1 and CDR2: SGHDT, YYEEEE. There are 13 residues in the CDR3. V was trimmed by 4 bases and J by 7 bases, leaving 11 bases between them. CDR3 bases: TGTGCCAGCAGCACAGGGTGGGGCGGGGAGCTGTTTTTT. Its protein is CASSTGWGGELFF.

This clone was counted between two and nine times. The chain recombines TRBV7-2 with TRBJ1-6; 8 bases match TRBD1. V shed 3 bases and J 3 bases; nucleotides not matched to a gene: 7. This CDR3 spans 17 amino acids. Germline V CDR1 and CDR2: SGHTA, FQGNSA. The CDR3 DNA reads as TGTGCCAGCAGCTTCTCCGGGACAGGCTTCTATAATTCACCCCTCCACTTT. Amino acids: CASSFSGTGFYNSPLHF. The full variable domain, completed using reference TRBV7-2 and TRBJ1-6, is GAGVSQSPSNKVTEKGKDVELRCDPISGHTALYWYRQSLGQGLEFLIYFQGNSAPDKSGLPSDRFSAERTGGSVSTLTIQRTQQEDSAVYLCASSFSGTGFYNSPLHFGNGTRLTVT.

The chain carries TRBV5-4 and TRBJ1-4, with 11 bases fitting TRBD1. The germline V gene encodes CDR1 SGHNT and CDR2 YYREEE (reference sequence). V was pared by 4 bases and J by 7 bases, with 9 bases of the junction left unmatched. The CDR3 extends over 16 amino acids. The CDR3 sequence is CASSPGGTGGGEKLFF. The CDR3 DNA sequence: TGTGCCAGCAGCCCCGGGGGGACAGGGGGTGGTGAAAAACTGTTTTTT.

The rearrangement uses TRBV12-3 or TRBV12-4 and TRBJ1-6; D perhaps matches TRBD1 (5 bases). Trimming took off 4 bases at V and 7 bases at J, with 5 bases between the two ends. The CDR3 extends over 12 amino acids. CDR3 sequence reads: CASSSGNSPLHF. CDR3 coding DNA: TGTGCCAGCAGTTCAGGGAATTCACCCCTCCACTTT.

CDR3 amino acids: CASSTRDRGLVSPQHF. CDR3 sequence (DNA): TGTGCCAGCAGCACCCGGGACAGGGGGCTAGTTTCGCCCCAGCATTTT. The J gene is TRBJ1-5, the V gene TRBV5-6; 12 positions match TRBD1. V shed 4 bases, J shed 9 bases, and the junction held 11 bases outside the gene matches. The germline gives CDR1 SGHDT, CDR2 YYEEEE. CDR3 length equals 16 residues.

The V call is TRBV7-9, the J call TRBJ2-1, with 16 positions matching TRBD2. Germline CDR1 SEHNR, CDR2 FQNEAQ (reference sequence). The V and J ends lost 7 bases and 0 bases, in that order; junction bases with no gene match: 3. The CDR3 runs 17 residues. The CDR3 here is CASTGTSGRASYNEQFF. CDR3 nucleotides: TGTGCCAGCACCGGGACTAGCGGGAGGGCCTCCTACAATGAGCAGTTCTTC. Using reference TRBV7-9 and TRBJ2-1 for the parts outside the CDR3, the full variable domain is DTGVSQNPRHKITKRGQNVTFRCDPISEHNRLYWYRQTLGQGPEFLTYFQNEAQLEKSRLLSDRFSAERPKGSFSTLEIQRTEQGDSAMYLCASTGTSGRASYNEQFFGPGTRLTVL.

In this sample, this clone turned up a few times. The rearrangement uses TRBV2 and TRBJ2-7; D remains ambiguous. Germline CDR1 and CDR2: SNHLY and FYNNEI. Trimming took off 4 bases at V and 2 bases at J, with 6 bases between the two ends. The CDR3 runs to 12 residues. In DNA form, the CDR3 reads TGTGCCAGCAGTGCCACAGCCTACGAGCAGTACGTC. Translation: CASSATAYEQYV.

V gene TRBV5-4 combines with J gene TRBJ1-2, with no clear D. The CDR3 runs 14 residues. CDR1 is SGHNT, CDR2 YYREEE, per germline (reference sequence). Deletions cut 4 bases from V and 4 bases from J, with 14 bases between. The CDR3 DNA is TGTGCCAGCAGCGCGACCGGGGATCCCTATGGCTACACCTTC. Its protein product is CASSATGDPYGYTF.

The chain combines TRBV11-1 with TRBJ1-1; the D is unclear. Germline V lookup: CDR1 SGHAT, CDR2 FQDESV (reference sequence). Trimming stripped 5 bases from V and 4 bases from J, with 5 bases between. This CDR3 spans 11 amino acids. The DNA of the CDR3 is TGTGCCAGCAGCCCCTCCACTGAAGCTTTCTTT. This encodes CASSPSTEAFF.

The chain combines TRBV6-6 with TRBJ2-2; 9 bases fit TRBD1. Germline CDR1 is MNHNY and CDR2 is SVGAGI (reference sequence). The ends lost 6 bases at V and 5 bases at J; junction bases unmatched: 10. CDR3 size: 16 residues. CDR3 sequence reads: CASRASGTGPTGELFF. The DNA for the CDR3 is TGTGCCAGCAGAGCTTCAGGGACAGGGCCTACCGGGGAGCTGTTTTTT.

The J gene is TRBJ1-2, the V gene TRBV3-1 (or the pseudogene TRBV3-2); 10 nucleotides line up with TRBD1. V lost 3 bases, J lost 4 bases, and 2 bases stayed unmatched. The CDR3 has 14 amino acids. Looked up from germline, CDR1 is LGHDT and CDR2 is YNNKEL (reference sequence). This CDR3 is CASSQRDRGYGYTF. The DNA of the CDR3 is TGTGCCAGCAGCCAGAGGGACAGGGGCTATGGCTACACCTTC.